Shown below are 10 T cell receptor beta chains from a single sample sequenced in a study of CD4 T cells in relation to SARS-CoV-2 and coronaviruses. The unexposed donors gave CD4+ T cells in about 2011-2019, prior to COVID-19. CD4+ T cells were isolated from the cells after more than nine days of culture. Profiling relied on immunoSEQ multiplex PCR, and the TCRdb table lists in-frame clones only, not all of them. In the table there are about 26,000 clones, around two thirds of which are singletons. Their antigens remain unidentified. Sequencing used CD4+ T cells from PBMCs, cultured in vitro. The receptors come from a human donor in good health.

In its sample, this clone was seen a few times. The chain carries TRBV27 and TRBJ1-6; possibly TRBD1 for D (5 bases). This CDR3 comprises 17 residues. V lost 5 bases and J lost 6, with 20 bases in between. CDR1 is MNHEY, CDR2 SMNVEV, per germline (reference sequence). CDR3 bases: TGTGCCAGCAGTCCCCTAACCTCCCCAGGGCGTAATTCACCCCTCCACTTT. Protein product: CASSPLTSPGRNSPLHF.

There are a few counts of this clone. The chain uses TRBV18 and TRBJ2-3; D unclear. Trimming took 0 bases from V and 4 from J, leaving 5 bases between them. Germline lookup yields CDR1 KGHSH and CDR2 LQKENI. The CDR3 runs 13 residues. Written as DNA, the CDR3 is TGTGCCAGCTCACCACCAAGCGCAGATACGCAGTATTTT. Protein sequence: CASSPPSADTQYF. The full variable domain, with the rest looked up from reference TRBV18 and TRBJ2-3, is NAGVMQNPRHLVRRRGQEARLRCSPMKGHSHVYWYRQLPEEGLKFMVYLQKENIIDESGMPKERFSAEFPKEGPSILRIQQVVRGDSAAYFCASSPPSADTQYFGPGTRLTVL.

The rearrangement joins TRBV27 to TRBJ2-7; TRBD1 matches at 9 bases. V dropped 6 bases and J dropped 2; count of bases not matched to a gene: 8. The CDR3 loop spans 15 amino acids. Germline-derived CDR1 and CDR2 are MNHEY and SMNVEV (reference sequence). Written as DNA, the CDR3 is TGTGCCAGCAGGACCGGACAGGGGTCGACCTACGAGCAGTACTTC. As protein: CASRTGQGSTYEQYF.

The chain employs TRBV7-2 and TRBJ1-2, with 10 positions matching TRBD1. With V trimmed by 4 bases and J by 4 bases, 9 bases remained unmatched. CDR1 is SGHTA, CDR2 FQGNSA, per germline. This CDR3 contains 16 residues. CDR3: CASSSGTGAASYGYTF. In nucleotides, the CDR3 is TGTGCCAGCAGCTCCGGGACAGGGGCCGCTAGCTATGGCTACACCTTC.

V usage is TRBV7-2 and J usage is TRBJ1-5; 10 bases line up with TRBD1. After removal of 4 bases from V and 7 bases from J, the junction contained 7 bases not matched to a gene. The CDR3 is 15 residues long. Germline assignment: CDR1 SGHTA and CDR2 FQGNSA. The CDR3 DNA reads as TGTGCCAGCAGCTCCCAGACAGGGGGCAGGCAGCCCCAGCATTTT. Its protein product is CASSSQTGGRQPQHF.

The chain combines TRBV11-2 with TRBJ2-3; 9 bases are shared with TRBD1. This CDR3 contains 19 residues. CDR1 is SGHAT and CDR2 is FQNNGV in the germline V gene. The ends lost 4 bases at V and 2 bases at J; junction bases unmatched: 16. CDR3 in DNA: TGTGCCAGCAGCTCCCCAACAAATCCGGGACAGGGATACACAGATACGCAGTATTTT. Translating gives CASSSPTNPGQGYTDTQYF.

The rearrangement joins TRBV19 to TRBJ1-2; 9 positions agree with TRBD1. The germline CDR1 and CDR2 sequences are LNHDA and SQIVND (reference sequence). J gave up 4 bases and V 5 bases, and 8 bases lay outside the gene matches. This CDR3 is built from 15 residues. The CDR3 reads CASSGGQGYGYGYTF. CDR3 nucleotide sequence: TGTGCCAGTAGTGGGGGACAGGGTTATGGCTATGGCTACACCTTC.

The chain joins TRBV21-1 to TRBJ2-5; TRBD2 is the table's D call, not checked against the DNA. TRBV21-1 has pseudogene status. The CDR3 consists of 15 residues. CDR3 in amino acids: CASSTMTSGVRTQYF. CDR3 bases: TGTGCCAGCAGCACCATGACTAGCGGGGTTAGGACCCAGTACTTC.

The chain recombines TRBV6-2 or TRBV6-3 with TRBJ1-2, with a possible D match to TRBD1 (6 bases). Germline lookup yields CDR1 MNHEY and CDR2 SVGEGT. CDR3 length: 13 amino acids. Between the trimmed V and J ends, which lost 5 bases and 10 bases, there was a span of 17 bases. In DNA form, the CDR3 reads TGTGCCAGCAGTGGGGGGCCGTACTCTTTCTACACCTTC. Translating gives CASSGGPYSFYTF.

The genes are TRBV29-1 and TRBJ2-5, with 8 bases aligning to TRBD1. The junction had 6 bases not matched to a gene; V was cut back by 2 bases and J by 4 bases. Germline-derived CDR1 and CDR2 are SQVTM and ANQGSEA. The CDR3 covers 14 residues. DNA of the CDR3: TGCAGCGTTGAAAAGGGGACAGGACGAGAGACCCAGTACTTC. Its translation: CSVEKGTGRETQYF.